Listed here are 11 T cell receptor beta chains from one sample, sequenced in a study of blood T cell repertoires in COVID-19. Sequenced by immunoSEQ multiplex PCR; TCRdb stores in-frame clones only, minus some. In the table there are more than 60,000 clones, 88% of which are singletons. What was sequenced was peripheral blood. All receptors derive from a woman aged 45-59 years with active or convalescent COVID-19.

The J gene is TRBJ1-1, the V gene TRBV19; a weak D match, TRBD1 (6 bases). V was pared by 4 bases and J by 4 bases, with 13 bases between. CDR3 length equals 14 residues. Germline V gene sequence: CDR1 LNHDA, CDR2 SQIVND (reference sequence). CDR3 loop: CASSNRGAGTEAFF. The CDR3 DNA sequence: TGTGCCAGTAGTAACCGGGGGGCGGGCACTGAAGCTTTCTTT.

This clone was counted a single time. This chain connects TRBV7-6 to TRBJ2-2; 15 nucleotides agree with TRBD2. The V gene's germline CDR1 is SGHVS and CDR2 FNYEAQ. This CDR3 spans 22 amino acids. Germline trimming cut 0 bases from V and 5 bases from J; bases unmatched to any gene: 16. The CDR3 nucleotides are TGTGCCAGCAGCTTAGCCCGCTTAACCGGACTAGCGGGAGGGCCTGGGACCGGGGAGCTGTTTTTT. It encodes CASSLARLTGLAGGPGTGELFF.

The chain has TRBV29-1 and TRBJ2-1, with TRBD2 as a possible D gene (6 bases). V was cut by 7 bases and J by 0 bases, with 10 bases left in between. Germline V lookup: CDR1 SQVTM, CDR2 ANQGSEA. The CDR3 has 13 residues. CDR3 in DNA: TGCAGCGAAGGAGGGTTCTCCTACAATGAGCAGTTCTTC. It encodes CSEGGFSYNEQFF.

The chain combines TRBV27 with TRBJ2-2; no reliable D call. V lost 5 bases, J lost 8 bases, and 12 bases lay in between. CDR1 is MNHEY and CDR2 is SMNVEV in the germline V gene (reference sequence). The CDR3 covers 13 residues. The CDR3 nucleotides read TGTGCCAGCAGTCCACAACTATCAGGGGAGCTGTTTTTT. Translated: CASSPQLSGELFF.

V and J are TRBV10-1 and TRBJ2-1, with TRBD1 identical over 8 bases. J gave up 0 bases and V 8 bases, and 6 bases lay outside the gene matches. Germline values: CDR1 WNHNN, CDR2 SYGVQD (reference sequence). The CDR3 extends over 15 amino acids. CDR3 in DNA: TGCGCCAGCGGAAATACAGGGGGCTCCTACAATGAGCAGTTCTTC. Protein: CASGNTGGSYNEQFF.

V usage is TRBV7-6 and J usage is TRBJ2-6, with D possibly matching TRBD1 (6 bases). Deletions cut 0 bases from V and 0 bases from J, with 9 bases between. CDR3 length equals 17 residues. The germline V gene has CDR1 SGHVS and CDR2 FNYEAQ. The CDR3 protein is CASSLAGGTSGANVLTF. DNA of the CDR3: TGTGCCAGCAGCTTAGCAGGGGGAACCTCTGGGGCCAACGTCCTGACTTTC.

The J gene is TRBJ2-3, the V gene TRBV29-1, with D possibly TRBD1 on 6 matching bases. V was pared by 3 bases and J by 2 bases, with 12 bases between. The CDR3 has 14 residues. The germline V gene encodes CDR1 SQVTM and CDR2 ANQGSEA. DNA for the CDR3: TGCAGCGTTGAGTTACAGGGCTTCACAGATACGCAGTATTTT. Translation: CSVELQGFTDTQYF.

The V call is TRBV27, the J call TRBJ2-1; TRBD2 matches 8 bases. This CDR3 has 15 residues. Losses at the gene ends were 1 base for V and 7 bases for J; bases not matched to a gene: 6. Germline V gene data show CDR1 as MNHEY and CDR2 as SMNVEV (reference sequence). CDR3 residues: CASSLLGGRRNEQFF. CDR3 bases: TGTGCCAGCAGTTTATTGGGCGGGAGGAGAAATGAGCAGTTCTTC.

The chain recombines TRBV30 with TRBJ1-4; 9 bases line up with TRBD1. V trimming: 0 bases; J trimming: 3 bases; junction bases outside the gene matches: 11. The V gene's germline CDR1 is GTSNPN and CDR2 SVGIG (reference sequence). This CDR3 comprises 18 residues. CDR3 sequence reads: CAWSVTRTGVPPNEKLFF. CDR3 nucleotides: TGTGCCTGGAGTGTAACCCGGACAGGGGTACCACCTAATGAAAAACTGTTTTTT. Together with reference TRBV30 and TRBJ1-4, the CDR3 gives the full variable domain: SQTIHQWPATLVQPVGSPLSLECTVEGTSNPNLYWYRQAAGRGLQLLFYSVGIGQISSEVPQNLSASRPQDRQFILSSKKLLLSDSGFYLCAWSVTRTGVPPNEKLFFGSGTQLSVL.

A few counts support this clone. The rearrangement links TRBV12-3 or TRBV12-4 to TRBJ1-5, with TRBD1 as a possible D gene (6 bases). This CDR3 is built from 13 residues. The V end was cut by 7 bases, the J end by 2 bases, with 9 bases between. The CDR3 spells CASNEGGNQPQHF. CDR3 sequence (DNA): TGTGCCAGCAATGAGGGGGGCAATCAGCCCCAGCATTTT.

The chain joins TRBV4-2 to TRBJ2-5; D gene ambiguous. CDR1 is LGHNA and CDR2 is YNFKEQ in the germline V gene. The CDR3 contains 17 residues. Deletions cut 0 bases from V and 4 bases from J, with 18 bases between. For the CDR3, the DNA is TGTGCCAGCAGCCAAGATATATCACTAACTCCGACAGAGACCCAGTACTTC. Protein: CASSQDISLTPTETQYF.